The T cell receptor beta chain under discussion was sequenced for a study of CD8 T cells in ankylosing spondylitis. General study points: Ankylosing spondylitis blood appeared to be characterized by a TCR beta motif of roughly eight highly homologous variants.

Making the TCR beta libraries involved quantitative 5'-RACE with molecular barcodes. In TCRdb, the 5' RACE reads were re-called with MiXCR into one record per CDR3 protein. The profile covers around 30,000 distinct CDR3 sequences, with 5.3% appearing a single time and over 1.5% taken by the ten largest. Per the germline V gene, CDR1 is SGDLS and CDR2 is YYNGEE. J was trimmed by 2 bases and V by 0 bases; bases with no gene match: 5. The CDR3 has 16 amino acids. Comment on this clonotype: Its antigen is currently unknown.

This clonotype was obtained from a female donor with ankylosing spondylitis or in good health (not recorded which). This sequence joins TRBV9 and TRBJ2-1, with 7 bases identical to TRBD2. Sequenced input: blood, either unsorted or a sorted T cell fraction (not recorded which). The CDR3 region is CASSVGTSPPYNEQFF. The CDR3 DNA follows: TGTGCCAGCAGCGTAGGGACTAGTCCGCCCTACAATGAGCAGTTCTTC. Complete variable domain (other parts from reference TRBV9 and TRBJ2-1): DSGVTQTPKHLITATGQRVTLRCSPRSGDLSVYWYQQSLDQGLQFLIQYYNGEERAKGNILERFSAQQFPDLHSELNLSSLELGDSALYFCASSVGTSPPYNEQFFGPGTRLTVL.